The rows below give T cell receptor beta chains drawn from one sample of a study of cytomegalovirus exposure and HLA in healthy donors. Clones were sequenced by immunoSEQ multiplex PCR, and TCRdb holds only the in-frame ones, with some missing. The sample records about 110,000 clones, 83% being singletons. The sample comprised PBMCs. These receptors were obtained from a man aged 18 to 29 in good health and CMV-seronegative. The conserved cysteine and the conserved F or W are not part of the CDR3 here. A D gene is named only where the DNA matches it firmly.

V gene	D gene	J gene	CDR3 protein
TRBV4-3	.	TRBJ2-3	ASSQDGQGDTQY
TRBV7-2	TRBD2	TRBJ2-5	ASSLGLAGGETQY
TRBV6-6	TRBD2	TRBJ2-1	ASSSAQAGWNEQF
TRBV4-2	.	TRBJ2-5	ASSQEEGRETQY
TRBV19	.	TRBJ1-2	ASSDTHDYGYT
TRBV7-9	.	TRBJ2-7	ASSPFVGGGDEQY
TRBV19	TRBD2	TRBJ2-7	ATKGLAPYEQY
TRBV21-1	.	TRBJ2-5	ASSLLMGHGRETQY
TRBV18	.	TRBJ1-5	ASSEGLQQPQH
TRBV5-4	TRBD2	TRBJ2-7	ASSLGLAGLYEQY
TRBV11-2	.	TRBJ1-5	ASSLDPSGQPQH
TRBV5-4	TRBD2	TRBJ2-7	ASSQGLAGGYEQY
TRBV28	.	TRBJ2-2	ASSSPGKGGELF
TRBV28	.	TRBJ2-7	ASSTNGRGYYEQY
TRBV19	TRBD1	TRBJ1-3	ASSILVGQVFSGNTIY
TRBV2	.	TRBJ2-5	ASSGQVQETQY
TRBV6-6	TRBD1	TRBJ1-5	ASRLSGTGAFEPQH
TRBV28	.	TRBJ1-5	ASTIGGNQPQH
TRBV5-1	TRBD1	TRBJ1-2	ASSSTGDRAYGYT
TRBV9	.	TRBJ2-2	ASSVARYTGELF
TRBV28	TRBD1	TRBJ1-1	ASRSGTGVDTEAF
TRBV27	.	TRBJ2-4	ASSTIEGIQY
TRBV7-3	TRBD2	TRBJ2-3	ASSLTGGRGADTQY
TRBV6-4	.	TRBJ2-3	ASSERGTDTQY